These 24 T cell receptor beta chains share one sample of origin, sequenced in a study of CD8+ T cells in alopecia areata. As the sequencing template, cDNA was produced by extracting RNA and reverse transcribing it. Clones were sequenced by immunoSEQ multiplex PCR, and TCRdb holds only the in-frame ones, with some missing. The sample lists about 150,000 clones; over 70% were seen once. The sequencing used CD8+ T cells sorted from blood, collected at week 0. Receptors originate from a human donor with alopecia areata.

This chain uses TRBV12-5 with TRBJ2-7; D gene uncertain. The CDR3 sequence is 14 residues long. Deletions cut 2 bases from V and 5 bases from J, with 13 bases between. Germline-derived CDR1 and CDR2 are LGHNT and FRNRAP. The CDR3 nucleotides read TGTGCTAGTGGTTTGCCCCAAAAGGCGCACGAGCAGTACTTC. It is translated as CASGLPQKAHEQYF.

This chain uses TRBV4-1 with TRBJ2-1; possibly TRBD2 for D (6 bases). The CDR3 consists of 20 residues. Germline V gene sequence: CDR1 MGHRA, CDR2 YSYEKL. Trimming shortened V by 1 base and J by 0 bases, and 22 bases separated the two germline ends. The CDR3 nucleotides are TGCGCCAGCAGCCAAGTGAAGGGACTCTTGACCTTTAGCTCCTACAATGAGCAGTTCTTC. Protein product: CASSQVKGLLTFSSYNEQFF.

This chain connects TRBV29-1 to TRBJ1-1; 8 positions match TRBD1. CDR1 and CDR2 from the germline V gene are SQVTM and ANQGSEA. V lost 7 bases, J lost 1 base, and 11 bases stayed unmatched. CDR3 length: 15 residues. The CDR3 loop reads CSAKTWTGRNTEAFF. Here the CDR3 DNA reads TGCAGCGCCAAAACCTGGACAGGGCGGAACACTGAAGCTTTCTTT. The variable domain in full, with the rest retrieved from reference TRBV29-1 and TRBJ1-1, is SAVISQKPSRDICQRGTSLTIQCQVDSQVTMMFWYRQQPGQSLTLIATANQGSEATYESGFVIDKFPISRPNLTFSTLTVSNMSPEDSSIYLCSAKTWTGRNTEAFFGQGTRLTVV.

The V and J genes are TRBV5-4 and TRBJ1-1; D call uncertain. Germline V gene lookup returns CDR1 SGHNT and CDR2 YYREEE (reference sequence). The germline V and J ends were trimmed by 3 bases and 1 base, with 7 bases remaining between them. The CDR3 has 13 amino acids. The CDR3 nucleotides are TGTGCCAGCAGCTCCACTGAGAACACTGAAGCTTTCTTT. Translation gives CASSSTENTEAFF.

This clone showed up just a few times. This chain links TRBV6-5 with TRBJ1-6; perhaps TRBD1 as D (5 bases). The V and J ends lost 0 bases and 5 bases respectively, with 8 bases between them. Germline CDR1 is MNHEY and CDR2 is SVGAGI. The CDR3 length is 15 residues. CDR3 in amino acids: CASSYSAGNNSPLHF. The CDR3, as DNA: TGTGCCAGCAGTTACTCGGCAGGGAATAATTCACCCCTCCACTTT.

This chain uses TRBV4-1 with TRBJ2-1; 13 bases map to TRBD2. Germline CDR1 reads MGHRA; CDR2 reads YSYEKL. CDR3 length: 13 amino acids. Germline trimming cut 8 bases from V and 5 bases from J; bases unmatched to any gene: 0. The CDR3 nucleotides are TGCGCCAGCGGACTAGCGGGGGACAATGAGCAGTTCTTC. This translates into CASGLAGDNEQFF.

This clone was found a few times. V is TRBV7-9 and J is TRBJ2-5; tentative D call: TRBD2 (6 bases). The ends were cut back, 7 bases at V and 11 bases at J, with 20 bases in the middle. The CDR3 spans 13 residues. Germline CDR1 is SEHNR and CDR2 is FQNEAQ (reference sequence). CDR3: CASTPLAVGEQYF. CDR3 nucleotides: TGTGCCAGCACTCCACTAGCCGTGGGGGAGCAGTACTTC.

The genes are TRBV4-1 and TRBJ2-3, with 16 bases aligning to TRBD2. The CDR3 is 18 residues long. CDR1 MGHRA and CDR2 YSYEKL come from the germline V gene. The V and J ends lost 2 bases and 4 bases, in that order; junction bases with no gene match: 6. The CDR3 bases are TGCGCCAGCAGCCAAAGGGGGGGACTAGCGGGGGGGGCAGATACGCAGTATTTT. Amino acids: CASSQRGGLAGGADTQYF.

The chain carries TRBV4-1 and TRBJ2-7; 12 bases line up with TRBD2. The ends lost 0 bases at V and 3 bases at J; junction bases unmatched: 3. The CDR3 covers 16 residues. CDR1 MGHRA and CDR2 YSYEKL come from the germline V gene. The CDR3: CASSQDRTSGNYEQYF. CDR3 in DNA: TGCGCCAGCAGCCAAGACAGGACTAGCGGGAACTACGAGCAGTACTTC.

This chain joins TRBV29-1 and TRBJ2-1, with D hard to call. The CDR3 is 15 residues long. The germline CDR1 and CDR2 sequences are SQVTM and ANQGSEA. Trimming pared 3 bases from V and 1 base from J, leaving 13 bases between. CDR3 residues: CSVDDPVRSYNEQFF. The CDR3 DNA reads TGCAGCGTTGATGACCCGGTGAGGTCCTACAATGAGCAGTTCTTC.

The V call is TRBV5-1, the J call TRBJ2-7; TRBD2 might be the D (6 bases). The CDR3 is made up of 15 amino acids. Trimming cost V 0 bases and J 5 bases, with 15 bases left between them. Germline CDR1 is SGHRS and CDR2 is YFSETQ. Written as DNA, the CDR3 is TGCGCCAGCAGCTTGGTGGAGGGAAGAATTGACGAGCAGTACTTC. Its translation: CASSLVEGRIDEQYF.

V usage is TRBV7-9 and J usage is TRBJ2-1, with D maybe TRBD2 (6 bases). Germline assignment: CDR1 SEHNR and CDR2 FQNEAQ (reference sequence). This CDR3 is 15 amino acids long. V gave up 4 bases and J gave up 0 bases, with 10 bases separating them. This chain's CDR3 is CASSWDLSSYNEQFF. Here the CDR3 DNA reads TGTGCCAGCAGCTGGGACTTAAGCTCCTACAATGAGCAGTTCTTC.

A note on this clone: Other DNA sequences in the sample encode the same CDR3. This rearrangement joins TRBV5-1 to TRBJ2-7, with 9 bases identical to TRBD1. This CDR3 has 15 residues. Germline assignment: CDR1 SGHRS and CDR2 YFSETQ. J gave up 3 bases and V 3 bases, and 7 bases lay outside the gene matches. In nucleotides, the CDR3 is TGCGCCAGCAGCTCACCAGGACAGGGGAACTACGAGCAGTACTTC. Amino acids: CASSSPGQGNYEQYF.

The chain recombines TRBV27 with TRBJ1-5; D ambiguous. V was trimmed by 7 bases and J by 3 bases, leaving 13 bases between them. The CDR3 length is 14 residues. Looked up from germline, CDR1 is MNHEY and CDR2 is SMNVEV (reference sequence). CDR3: CASNPVRDNQPQHF. In DNA form, the CDR3 reads TGTGCCAGCAATCCTGTCAGAGACAATCAGCCCCAGCATTTT.

The rearrangement uses TRBV5-6 and TRBJ1-1, with TRBD1 matching over 7 bases. The germline V gene has CDR1 SGHDT and CDR2 YYEEEE. V gave up 3 bases and J gave up 3 bases; unmatched junction bases: 5. The CDR3 covers 14 residues. The CDR3 nucleotides are TGTGCCAGCAGCTCCGACAGGGTGTACACTGAAGCTTTCTTT. Encoded protein: CASSSDRVYTEAFF. Drawing the rest from reference TRBV5-6 and TRBJ1-1, the complete variable domain is DAGVTQSPTHLIKTRGQQVTLRCSPKSGHDTVSWYQQALGQGPQFIFQYYEEEERQRGNFPDRFSGHQFPNYSSELNVNALLLGDSALYLCASSSDRVYTEAFFGQGTRLTVV.

This clone was seen only once. The chain has TRBV27 and TRBJ2-3; 7 nucleotides match TRBD2. J gave up 0 bases and V 6 bases, and 6 bases lay outside the gene matches. Germline assignment: CDR1 MNHEY and CDR2 SMNVEV (reference sequence). This CDR3 has 15 amino acids. CDR3 coding DNA: TGTGCCAGCAGCTGGGGGGGAGCTAGCACAGATACGCAGTATTTT. Translated, it gives CASSWGGASTDTQYF.

The V call is TRBV9, the J call TRBJ2-3, with D maybe TRBD2 (5 bases). The CDR3 has 15 residues. CDR1 is SGDLS, CDR2 YYNGEE, per germline. Trimming took 0 bases from V and 0 from J, leaving 8 bases between them. The CDR3 nucleotides are TGTGCCAGCAGCGTAGAACTAGAAAGCACAGATACGCAGTATTTT. It specifies CASSVELESTDTQYF.

This rearrangement joins TRBV7-3 to TRBJ2-6; D unresolved. CDR1 and CDR2 (germline): SGHTA, FQGTGA. The CDR3 has 15 amino acids. Between the trimmed V and J ends, which lost 3 bases and 1 base, there was a span of 7 bases. The DNA for the CDR3 is TGTGCCAGCAGCTTTGAGGCTTCTGGGGCCAACGTCCTGACTTTC. Amino acid sequence: CASSFEASGANVLTF.

The chain has TRBV27 and TRBJ2-7; possibly TRBD2 for D (6 bases). CDR1 is MNHEY and CDR2 is SMNVEV in the germline V gene (reference sequence). This CDR3 spans 15 amino acids. The germline V and J ends were trimmed by 0 bases and 2 bases, with 11 bases remaining between them. The CDR3 DNA sequence: TGTGCCAGCAGTTTATCCGGAGGGGAGGCCTACGAGCAGTACTTC. It is translated as CASSLSGGEAYEQYF.

The rearrangement links TRBV14 to TRBJ1-1; D gene uncertain. V was cut by 6 bases and J by 6 bases, with 17 bases left in between. Germline CDR1 is SGHDN and CDR2 is FVKESK. The CDR3 has 14 residues. The CDR3 is CASRESYGGSEAFF. The DNA of the CDR3 is TGTGCCAGCAGGGAAAGTTATGGAGGTTCTGAAGCTTTCTTT.

The chain uses TRBV7-7 and TRBJ2-7; D unclear. V was pared by 5 bases and J by 4 bases, with 18 bases between. Germline CDR1 and CDR2: SSHAT and FNYEAQ (reference sequence). This CDR3 region has 15 residues. In DNA form, the CDR3 reads TGTGCCAGCAGCCCGGGCCGAGGATCCACTTACGAGCAGTACTTC. Encoded protein: CASSPGRGSTYEQYF.

The chain carries TRBV29-1 and TRBJ2-7; a weak D match, TRBD2 (6 bases). The CDR3 is 13 amino acids. CDR1 and CDR2 (germline): SQVTM, ANQGSEA. Trimming shortened V by 0 bases and J by 3 bases, and 9 bases separated the two germline ends. The CDR3 protein is CSVEETGSYEQYF. Written as DNA, the CDR3 is TGCAGCGTTGAAGAGACCGGGAGCTACGAGCAGTACTTC.

The CDR3, as DNA: TGTGCCAGCAGCCCTTCCAGCGGGAGGCCCGGGAATGAGCAGTTCTTC. As protein: CASSPSSGRPGNEQFF. This chain links TRBV9 with TRBJ2-1; 9 positions match TRBD2. Trimming removed 4 bases from V and 7 bases from J; junction bases left unmatched: 12. CDR3 length equals 16 residues. Germline V gene lookup returns CDR1 SGDLS and CDR2 YYNGEE.

V gene TRBV27 combines with J gene TRBJ1-1; D gene uncertain. Trimming took 2 bases from V and 0 from J, leaving 13 bases between them. Germline CDR1 reads MNHEY; CDR2 reads SMNVEV (reference sequence). The CDR3 length is 16 residues. Written as DNA, the CDR3 is TGTGCCAGCAGTTTAAGGCTTTCGAGCATGAACACTGAAGCTTTCTTT. This sequence encodes CASSLRLSSMNTEAFF.